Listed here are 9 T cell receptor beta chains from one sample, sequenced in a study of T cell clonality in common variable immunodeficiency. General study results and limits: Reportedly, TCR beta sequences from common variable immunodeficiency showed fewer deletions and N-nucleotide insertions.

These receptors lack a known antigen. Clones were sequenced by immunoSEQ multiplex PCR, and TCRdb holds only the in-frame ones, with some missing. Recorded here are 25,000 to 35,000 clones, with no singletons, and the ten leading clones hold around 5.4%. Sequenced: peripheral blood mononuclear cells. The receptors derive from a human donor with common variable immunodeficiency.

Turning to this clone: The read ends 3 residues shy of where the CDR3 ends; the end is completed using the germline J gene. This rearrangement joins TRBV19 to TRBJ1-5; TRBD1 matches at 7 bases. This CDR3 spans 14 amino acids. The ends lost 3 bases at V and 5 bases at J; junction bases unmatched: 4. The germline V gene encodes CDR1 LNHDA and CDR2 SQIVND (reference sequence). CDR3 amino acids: CASSMTGSYQPQHF. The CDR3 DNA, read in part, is TGTGCCAGTAGTATGACAGGGAGCTATCAGCCC.

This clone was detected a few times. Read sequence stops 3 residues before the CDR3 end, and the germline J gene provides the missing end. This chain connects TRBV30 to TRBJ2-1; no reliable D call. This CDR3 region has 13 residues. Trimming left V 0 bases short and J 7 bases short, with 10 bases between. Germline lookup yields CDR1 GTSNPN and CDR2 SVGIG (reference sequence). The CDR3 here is CAWSVRRANEQFF. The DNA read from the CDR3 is TGTGCCTGGAGTGTGAGAAGGGCTAATGAG.

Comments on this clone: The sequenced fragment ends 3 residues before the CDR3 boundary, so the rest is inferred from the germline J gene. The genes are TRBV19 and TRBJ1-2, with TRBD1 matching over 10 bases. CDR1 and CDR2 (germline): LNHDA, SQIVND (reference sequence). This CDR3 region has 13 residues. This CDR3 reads CASSPGQGIGYTF. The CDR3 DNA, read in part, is TGTGCCAGTAGTCCGGGACAGGGGATCGGC.

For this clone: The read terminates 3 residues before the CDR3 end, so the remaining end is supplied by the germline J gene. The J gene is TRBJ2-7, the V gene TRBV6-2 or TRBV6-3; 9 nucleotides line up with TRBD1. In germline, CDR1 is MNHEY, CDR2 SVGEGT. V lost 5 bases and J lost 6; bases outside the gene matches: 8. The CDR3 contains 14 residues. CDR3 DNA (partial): TGTGCCAGCAGTGCCGGGACAGGGAGGTTCGAG. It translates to CASSAGTGRFE. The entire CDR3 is CASSAGTGRFEQYF.

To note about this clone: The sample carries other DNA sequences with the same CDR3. The CDR3 is CASSPVRPYNEQFF. The DNA read from the CDR3 is TGTGCCAGCAGTCCAGTGCGGCCCTACAATGAG. The chain uses TRBV7-3 and TRBJ2-1; D uncertain. The read ends 3 residues early relative to the CDR3; the germline J gene fills the gap. The ends were cut back, 6 bases at V and 2 bases at J, with 11 bases in the middle. In germline, CDR1 is SGHTA, CDR2 FQGTGA. This CDR3 comprises 14 residues.

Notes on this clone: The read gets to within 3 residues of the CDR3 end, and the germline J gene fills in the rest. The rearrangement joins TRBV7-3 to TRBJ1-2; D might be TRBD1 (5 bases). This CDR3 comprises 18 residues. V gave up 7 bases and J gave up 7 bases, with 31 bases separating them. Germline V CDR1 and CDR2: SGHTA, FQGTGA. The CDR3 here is CASTQLGIKGHLLGGYTF. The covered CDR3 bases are TGTGCCAGCACACAGTTGGGGATTAAGGGGCATCTCCTCGGTGGC.

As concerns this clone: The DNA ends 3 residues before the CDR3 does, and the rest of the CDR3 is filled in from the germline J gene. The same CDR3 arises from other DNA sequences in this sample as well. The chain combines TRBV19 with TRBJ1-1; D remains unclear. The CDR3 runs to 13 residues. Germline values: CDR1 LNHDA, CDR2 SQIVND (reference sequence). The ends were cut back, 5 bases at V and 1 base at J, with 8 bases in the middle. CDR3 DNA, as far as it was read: TGTGCCAGTAGTCTCACGGGGAACACTGAA. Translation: CASSLTGNTE. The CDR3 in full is CASSLTGNTEAFF.

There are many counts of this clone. This chain's CDR3 is CASSVMGQTITGTQYF. CDR3 DNA (partial): TGCGCCAGCAGCGTGATGGGACAGACTATCACGGGTACG. V is TRBV5-1 and J is TRBJ2-3, with TRBD1 matching 7 bases. The missing CDR3 end, 3 residues past where the read stops, is filled in from the germline J gene. J was trimmed by 8 bases and V by 4 bases; bases with no gene match: 16. Germline V gives CDR1 SGHRS, CDR2 YFSETQ. The CDR3 is 16 residues long.

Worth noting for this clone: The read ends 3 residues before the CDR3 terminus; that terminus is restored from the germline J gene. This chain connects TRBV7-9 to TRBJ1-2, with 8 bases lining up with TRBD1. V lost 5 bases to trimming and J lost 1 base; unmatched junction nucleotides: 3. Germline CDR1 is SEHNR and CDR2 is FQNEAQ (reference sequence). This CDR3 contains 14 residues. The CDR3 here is CASSPTGDNYGYTF. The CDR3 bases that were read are TGTGCCAGCAGCCCGACAGGGGATAACTATGGC.